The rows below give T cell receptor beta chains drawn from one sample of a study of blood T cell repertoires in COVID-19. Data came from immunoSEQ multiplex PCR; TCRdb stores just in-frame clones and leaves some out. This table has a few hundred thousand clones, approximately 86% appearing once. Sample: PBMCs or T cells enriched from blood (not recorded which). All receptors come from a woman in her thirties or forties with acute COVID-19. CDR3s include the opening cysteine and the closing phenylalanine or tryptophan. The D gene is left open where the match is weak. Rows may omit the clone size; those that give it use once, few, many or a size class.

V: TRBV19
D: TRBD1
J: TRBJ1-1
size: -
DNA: TGTGCCAGTCGCACAGGGGGAACTGAAGCTTTCTTT
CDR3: CASRTGGTEAFF

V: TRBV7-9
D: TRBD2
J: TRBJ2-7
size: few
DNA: TGTGCCAGCAGCCCGGGGGGAGCGGGAGGATTCTACGAGCAGTACTTC
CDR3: CASSPGGAGGFYEQYF

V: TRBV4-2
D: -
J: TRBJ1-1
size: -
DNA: TGTGCCAGCAGCCATCTACAGGGCCCAAACACTGAAGCTTTCTTT
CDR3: CASSHLQGPNTEAFF

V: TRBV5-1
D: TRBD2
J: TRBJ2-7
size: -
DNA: TGCGCCAGCAGCTTGGTTCTAGCGGGAGACTACGAGCAGTACTTC
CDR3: CASSLVLAGDYEQYF

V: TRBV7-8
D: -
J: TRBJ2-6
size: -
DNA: TGTGCCAGCAGCTCCAGGGTCCCCATCTCTGGGGCCAACGTCCTGACTTTC
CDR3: CASSSRVPISGANVLTF

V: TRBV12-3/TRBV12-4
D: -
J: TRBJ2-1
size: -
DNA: TGTGCCAGCAGACTGGAGCGAGTAGAGCAGTTCTTC
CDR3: CASRLERVEQFF

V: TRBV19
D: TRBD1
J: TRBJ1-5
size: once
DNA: TGTGCCAGTAGGGTGGGACAGGGGGCCCTTCAGCCCCAGCATTTT
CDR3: CASRVGQGALQPQHF

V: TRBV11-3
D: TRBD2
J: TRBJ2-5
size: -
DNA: TGTGCCAGCAGCAAGGGGACTAGCGGGATAGGGACCCAGTACTTC
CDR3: CASSKGTSGIGTQYF

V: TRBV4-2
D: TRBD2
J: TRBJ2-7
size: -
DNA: TGTGCCAGCAGCCAAGATGGAACTAGCGGGAGCGGCGAGCAGTACTTC
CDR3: CASSQDGTSGSGEQYF

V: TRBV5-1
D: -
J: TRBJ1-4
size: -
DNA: TGCGCCAGCAGAGATGACATGCGTGAAAAACTGTTTTTT
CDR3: CASRDDMREKLFF

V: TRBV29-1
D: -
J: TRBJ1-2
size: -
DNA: TGCAGCGTTGAGGACCCGGGATATGGCTACACCTTC
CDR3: CSVEDPGYGYTF

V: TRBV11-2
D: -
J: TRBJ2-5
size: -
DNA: TGTGCCAGCAGCTCCCCCGGGGGTGGCGGCCAGTACTTC
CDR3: CASSSPGGGGQYF

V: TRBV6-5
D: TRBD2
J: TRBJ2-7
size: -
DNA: TGTGCCAGCAGACAAGCGGGAGGGCCCTTCTACGAGCAGTACTTC
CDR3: CASRQAGGPFYEQYF

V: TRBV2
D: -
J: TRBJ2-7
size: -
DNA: TGTGCCAGCAGTGTGCGCAGGGGGGAAGGACGAAAGTACTTC
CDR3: CASSVRRGEGRKYF

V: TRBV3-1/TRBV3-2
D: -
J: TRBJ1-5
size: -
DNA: TGTGCCAGCAGCCAAGGTGATCTACAGCCCCAGCATTTT
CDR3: CASSQGDLQPQHF

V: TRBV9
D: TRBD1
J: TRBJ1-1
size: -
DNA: TGTGCCAGCAGCGGTGGGGGACAGGGCTTGGCTTTCTTT
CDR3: CASSGGGQGLAFF

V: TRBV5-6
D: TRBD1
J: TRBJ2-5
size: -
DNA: TGTGCCAGCAGTCCTGACAGGGGGCTACAAGAGACCCAGTACTTC
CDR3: CASSPDRGLQETQYF

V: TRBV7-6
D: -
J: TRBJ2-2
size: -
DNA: TGTGCCAGCAGCTTATACGTCCGGGACTCACAGAACACCGGGGAGCTGTTTTTT
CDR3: CASSLYVRDSQNTGELFF

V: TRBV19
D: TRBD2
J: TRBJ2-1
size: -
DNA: TGTGCCAGTAGTATCCATAGCGGGAGGAACGACAATGAGCAGTTCTTC
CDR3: CASSIHSGRNDNEQFF

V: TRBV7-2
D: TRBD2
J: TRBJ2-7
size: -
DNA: TGTGCCAGCAGCACTGGACTAGCGGGAGCCTACGAGCAGTACTTC
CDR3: CASSTGLAGAYEQYF

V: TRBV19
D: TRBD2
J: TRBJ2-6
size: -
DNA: TGTGCCAGTATACCGGGACTAACCGCACGGGGGGGGGCCAACGTCCTGACTTTC
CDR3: CASIPGLTARGGANVLTF

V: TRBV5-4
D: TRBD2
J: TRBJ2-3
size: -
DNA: TGTGCCAGCAGCTTGGGACTAGCGGGAGTAGGGGATACGCAGTATTTT
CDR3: CASSLGLAGVGDTQYF

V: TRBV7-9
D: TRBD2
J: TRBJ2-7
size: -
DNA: TGTGCCAGCAGCCCACACCAGGGACTAGCGGGACCAGCCTACGAGCAGTACTTC
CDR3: CASSPHQGLAGPAYEQYF

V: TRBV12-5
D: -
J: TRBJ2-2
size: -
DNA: TGTGCTAGTGCCCCAACAACGAACACCGGGGAGCTGTTTTTT
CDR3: CASAPTTNTGELFF

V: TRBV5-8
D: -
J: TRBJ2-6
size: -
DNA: TGTGCCAGCAGCCTCCGGGGAACTGGGGCCAACGTCCTGACTTTC
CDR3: CASSLRGTGANVLTF

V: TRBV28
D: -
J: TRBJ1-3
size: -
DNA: TGTGCCAGCACACCGGGGGGAAGGGATGGAAACACCATATATTTT
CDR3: CASTPGGRDGNTIYF

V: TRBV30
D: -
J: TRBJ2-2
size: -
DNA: TGTGCCAGAACCGGGACAAGGGGCCGGGAGCTGTTTTTT
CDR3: CARTGTRGRELFF

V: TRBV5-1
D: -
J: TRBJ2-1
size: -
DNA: TGCGCCAGCAGCTTGGGAGATCGCACCTACAATGAGCAGTTCTTC
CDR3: CASSLGDRTYNEQFF

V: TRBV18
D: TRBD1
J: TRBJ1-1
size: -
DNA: TGTGCCAGCTCACGGGGGGACAGGAGTAGTGAAGCTTTCTTT
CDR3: CASSRGDRSSEAFF

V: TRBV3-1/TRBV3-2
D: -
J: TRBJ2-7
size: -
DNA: TGTGCCAGCAGCCAAGCCCGGGAGCAGTACTTC
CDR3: CASSQAREQYF

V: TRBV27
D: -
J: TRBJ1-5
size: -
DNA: TGTGCCAGCAGTGAGGGTAGATTATATAGCAATCAGCCCCAGCATTTT
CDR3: CASSEGRLYSNQPQHF

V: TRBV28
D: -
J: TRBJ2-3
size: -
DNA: TGTGCCAGCAGTTCCCCCCCAACGGGAGTGGCAGATACGCAGTATTTT
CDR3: CASSSPPTGVADTQYF

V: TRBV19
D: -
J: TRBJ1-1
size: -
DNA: TGTGCCAGTAGTATCGCGAAGGGGGAAACTGAAGCTTTCTTT
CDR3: CASSIAKGETEAFF

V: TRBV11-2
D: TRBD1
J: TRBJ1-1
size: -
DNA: TGTGCCAGCAGCTTAGGAATTGGGACAGGGGGAGGTATGAACACTGAAGCTTTCTTT
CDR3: CASSLGIGTGGGMNTEAFF

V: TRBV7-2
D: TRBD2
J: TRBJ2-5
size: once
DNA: TGTGCCAGCAGCTTGGGGACTAGCGGGAGAATAGAGACCCAGTACTTC
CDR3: CASSLGTSGRIETQYF

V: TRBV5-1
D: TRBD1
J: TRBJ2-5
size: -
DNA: TGCGCCAGCAGAGCGACAGGGGGAGGTGAGACCCAGTACTTC
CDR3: CASRATGGGETQYF

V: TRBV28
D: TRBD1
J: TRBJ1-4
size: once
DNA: TGTGCCAGCAGTTCACCGGGACAGTCTAATGAAAAACTGTTTTTT
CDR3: CASSSPGQSNEKLFF

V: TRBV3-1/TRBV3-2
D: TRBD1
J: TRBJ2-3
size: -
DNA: TGTGCCAGCAGCCAACCGTACGGACAGGGGGCAGATACGCAGTATTTT
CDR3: CASSQPYGQGADTQYF

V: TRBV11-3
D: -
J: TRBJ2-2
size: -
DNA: TGTGCCAGCAGCTTCCGACAGCCGGACACCGGGGAGCTGTTTTTT
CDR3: CASSFRQPDTGELFF

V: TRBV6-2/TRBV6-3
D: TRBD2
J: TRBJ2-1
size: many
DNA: TGTGCCAGCAGTTACCCCCCGAGGACTAGATTCTTC
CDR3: CASSYPPRTRFF

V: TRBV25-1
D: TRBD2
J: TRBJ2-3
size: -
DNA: TGTGCCAGCAGTGACCTAGGACTAGCGGGAGTACGAAATACGCAGTATTTT
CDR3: CASSDLGLAGVRNTQYF

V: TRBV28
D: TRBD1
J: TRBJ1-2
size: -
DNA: TGTGCCAGCAGTTTATGGGCCCGGGACAGGGAAGACTATGGCTACACCTTC
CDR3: CASSLWARDREDYGYTF

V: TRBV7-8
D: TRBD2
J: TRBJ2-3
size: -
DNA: TGTGCCAGCAGCTTAGTTCCTCGCAACCGGGTAGCGGGAAGTGATACGCAGTATTTT
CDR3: CASSLVPRNRVAGSDTQYF

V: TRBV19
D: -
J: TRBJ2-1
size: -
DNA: TGTGCCAGTAGTATAGTAAACTACAATGAGCAGTTCTTC
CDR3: CASSIVNYNEQFF

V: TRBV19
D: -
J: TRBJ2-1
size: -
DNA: TGTGCCAGTAGGAGACGGGGTCCTGGAGAAAATGAGCAGTTCTTC
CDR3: CASRRRGPGENEQFF

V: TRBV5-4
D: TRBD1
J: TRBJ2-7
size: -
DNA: TGTGCCAGCAGGGAACCGGGACAGGTAATATTCCGGGCCTACGAGCAGTACTTC
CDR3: CASREPGQVIFRAYEQYF

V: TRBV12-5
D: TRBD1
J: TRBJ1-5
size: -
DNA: TGTGCTAGTGGTTCAGACAGGGGTAGCAATCAGCCCCAGCATTTT
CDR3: CASGSDRGSNQPQHF

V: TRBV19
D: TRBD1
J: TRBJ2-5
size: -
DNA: TGTGCCAGCGACTCCGGGACAGGGTTTGAGACCCAGTACTTC
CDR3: CASDSGTGFETQYF

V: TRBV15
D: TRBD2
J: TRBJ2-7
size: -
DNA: TGTGCCACCAGCAGGGGAGGGGCCAACTACGAGCAGTACTTC
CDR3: CATSRGGANYEQYF

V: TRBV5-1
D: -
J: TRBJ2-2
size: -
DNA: TGCGCCAGCAGCCTGAGTCCGACCGGGGAGCTGTTTTTT
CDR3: CASSLSPTGELFF

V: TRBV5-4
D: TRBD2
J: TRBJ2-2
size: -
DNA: TGTGCCAGCAGCTTGCCCGGGCTAGCGGGAGTGACGAACACCGGGGAGCTGTTTTTT
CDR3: CASSLPGLAGVTNTGELFF

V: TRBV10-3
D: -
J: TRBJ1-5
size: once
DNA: TGTGCCATCAGTGAGTCTGTGGGGGGAAGGGGTCAGCCCCAGCATTTT
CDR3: CAISESVGGRGQPQHF

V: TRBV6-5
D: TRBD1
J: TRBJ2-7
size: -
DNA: TGTGCCAGCAGTTACTCGACAGGGGCCGTATACGAGCAGTACTTC
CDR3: CASSYSTGAVYEQYF

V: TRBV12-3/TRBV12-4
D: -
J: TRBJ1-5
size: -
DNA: TGTGCCAGCCGGTTTAGCAATCAGCCCCAGCATTTT
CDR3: CASRFSNQPQHF